These 11 T cell receptor beta chains originate from one sample sequenced in a study of blood T cell repertoires in COVID-19. Using immunoSEQ multiplex PCR, the repertoire was profiled, and TCRdb retains in-frame clones only, with some absent. Of 150,000 to 200,000 clones detected, 83% appear once; the ten largest clones hold approximately 8%. The sample comprised peripheral blood. The receptors shown here come from a woman between 65 and 79 years old with COVID-19, enrolled during active disease.

The CDR3 DNA is TGCGCCAGCAGCTTGCAGGAGGCGGATGGCTACACCTTC. Its protein product is CASSLQEADGYTF. The chain uses TRBV5-1 and TRBJ1-2, with D unresolved. From germline, CDR1 is SGHRS and CDR2 YFSETQ. The CDR3 is 13 residues long. V was trimmed by 1 base and J by 6 bases, leaving 10 bases between them.

CDR3 in amino acids: CASSGGTGRETQYF. The DNA for the CDR3 is TGTGCCAGCAGTGGCGGGACAGGGCGGGAGACCCAGTACTTC. This chain links TRBV28 with TRBJ2-5; 9 bases align to TRBD1. The CDR3 sequence is 14 residues long. V lost 5 bases to trimming and J lost 5 bases; unmatched junction nucleotides: 6. Germline values: CDR1 MDHEN, CDR2 SYDVKM.

This clone is a singleton in its sample. V usage is TRBV5-1 and J usage is TRBJ1-6; 7 bases match TRBD1. In germline, CDR1 is SGHRS, CDR2 YFSETQ. Germline trimming cut 9 bases from V and 11 bases from J; bases unmatched to any gene: 14. This CDR3 comprises 14 residues. As DNA, the CDR3 is TGCGCCACCTCAACTACAGGGGATAGTACACCCCTCCACTTT. Translated, it gives CATSTTGDSTPLHF.

As to this clone: One junction end does not reproduce the germline sequence, and a read error may be involved. This sequence joins TRBV6-1 and TRBJ1-4; no clear D gene. The CDR3 sequence is 14 residues long. Germline assignment: CDR1 MNHNS and CDR2 SASEGT. The CDR3 sequence is CASSELRASELAAF. The CDR3 nucleotides read TGTGCCAGCAGTGAACTTAGGGCCAGTGAGCTAGCAGCTTTT.

The V call is TRBV7-2, the J call TRBJ2-7; tentative D call: TRBD2 (5 bases). Trimming cost V 5 bases and J 4 bases, with 12 bases left between them. From germline, CDR1 is SGHTA and CDR2 FQGNSA. This CDR3 contains 13 residues. CDR3 amino acids: CASSPGGGYEQYF. Written as DNA, the CDR3 is TGTGCCAGCAGCCCAGGTGGAGGTTACGAGCAGTACTTC.

This clone was picked up one time. CDR3 loop: CASSSLAGGNAEQFF. CDR3 in DNA: TGTGCCAGCAGCTCTCTAGCGGGAGGGAATGCTGAGCAGTTCTTC. The V call is TRBV4-2, the J call TRBJ2-1; TRBD2 matches 12 bases. V was clipped by 5 bases and J by 9 bases; unmatched bases: 8. The CDR3 is 15 amino acids. Germline CDR1 LGHNA, CDR2 YNFKEQ.

V and J are TRBV15 and TRBJ1-2; D call uncertain. The V gene lost 0 bases and the J gene lost 5 bases, with 10 bases spanning the gap. The V gene's germline CDR1 is LNHNV and CDR2 YYDKDF (reference sequence). This CDR3 region has 14 residues. The CDR3 coding sequence is TGTGCCACCAGCAGAGATGAGGGCCGGTATGGCTACACCTTC. It is translated as CATSRDEGRYGYTF.

CDR3 bases: TGTGCCAGCAGTTCCCTTAGCGGGGGGGCAGATACGCAGTATTTT. This sequence encodes CASSSLSGGADTQYF. The V call is TRBV28, the J call TRBJ2-3, with 11 nucleotides matching TRBD2. The CDR3 sequence is 15 residues long. The trim removed 4 bases at V and 4 bases at J, leaving 4 bases unmatched. Germline CDR1 MDHEN, CDR2 SYDVKM. The full variable domain, in which reference TRBV28 and TRBJ2-3 provide the parts outside the CDR3, is DVKVTQSSRYLVKRTGEKVFLECVQDMDHENMFWYRQDPGLGLRLIYFSYDVKMKEKGDIPEGYSVSREKKERFSLILESASTNQTSMYLCASSSLSGGADTQYFGPGTRLTVL.

CDR3 in DNA: TGCGCCAGCACGGACAGGGACACTGAAGCTTTCTTT. Translating gives CASTDRDTEAFF. The chain uses TRBV10-2 and TRBJ1-1; 8 nucleotides match TRBD1. From germline, CDR1 is WSHSY and CDR2 SAAADI. The CDR3 contains 12 residues. Losses at the gene ends were 7 bases for V and 3 bases for J; bases not matched to a gene: 1.

This rearrangement joins TRBV29-1 to TRBJ2-1; 7 nucleotides match TRBD2. V gave up 4 bases and J gave up 8 bases; unmatched junction bases: 11. There are 14 residues in the CDR3. Germline V CDR1 and CDR2: SQVTM, ANQGSEA. This CDR3 is CSVARLAEFDEQFF. The DNA for the CDR3 is TGCAGCGTTGCTCGGCTAGCGGAGTTTGATGAGCAGTTCTTC.

This chain uses TRBV4-2 with TRBJ2-5; D gene ambiguous. The V gene lost 4 bases and the J gene lost 2 bases, with 8 bases spanning the gap. Germline CDR1 LGHNA, CDR2 YNFKEQ. This CDR3 is 13 amino acids long. Written as DNA, the CDR3 is TGTGCCAGCAGCCCCGCCGGGCAAGAGACCCAGTACTTC. Amino acid sequence: CASSPAGQETQYF.